One and the same sample provided the 27 T cell receptor beta chains below, sequenced in a study of CD8 T cells in Susac syndrome. The RNA, about 0.45 to 1 ug, was put through reverse transcription using random hexamers. In TCRdb, the immunoSEQ multiplex PCR reads were re-called with MiXCR into one record per CDR3 protein. The sample shows roughly 200,000 distinct CDR3 sequences, approximately 96% of them seen only once. Sequencing used CD8+ T cells from PBMCs. The receptors here all came from a human donor with multiple sclerosis.

The chain links TRBV28 to TRBJ2-7; D remains unclear. In germline, CDR1 is MDHEN, CDR2 SYDVKM. Trimming shortened V by 1 base and J by 0 bases, and 7 bases separated the two germline ends. The CDR3 runs 14 residues. CDR3 nucleotides: TGTGCCAGCAGTTTATTGGCGAGCTCCTACGAGCAGTACTTC. It yields the protein CASSLLASSYEQYF.

The V and J genes are TRBV30 and TRBJ2-2; no definite D call. Germline CDR1 is GTSNPN and CDR2 is SVGIG (reference sequence). The length of the CDR3 is 12 residues. As DNA, the CDR3 is TGTTCAGGAACAATGAACACCGGGGAGCTGTTTTTT. Translated: CSGTMNTGELFF.

V usage is TRBV27 and J usage is TRBJ2-1; D gene unclear. V lost 6 bases to trimming and J lost 7 bases, with 10 bases between them. The length of the CDR3 is 12 residues. Germline V gene sequence: CDR1 MNHEY, CDR2 SMNVEV (reference sequence). The CDR3 DNA follows: TGTGCCAGCAGCAGTATAGGTAATGAGCAGTTCTTC. It translates to CASSSIGNEQFF.

The gene calls are TRBV28 and TRBJ2-7; 8 nucleotides align to TRBD1. V trimming: 6 bases; J trimming: 6 bases; junction bases outside the gene matches: 13. The CDR3 is 15 residues long. CDR1 is MDHEN, CDR2 SYDVKM, per germline. The CDR3 here is CASSRTGTRGLEQYF. CDR3 sequence (DNA): TGTGCCAGCAGCCGTACCGGGACCAGGGGGCTCGAGCAGTACTTC.

The chain links TRBV28 to TRBJ1-1, with 7 bases lining up with TRBD1. Unmatched junction bases numbered 6, after V lost 2 bases and J lost 3 bases. The CDR3 runs 15 residues. The germline gives CDR1 MDHEN, CDR2 SYDVKM. CDR3 sequence reads: CASSLTEGADTEAFF. Here the CDR3 DNA reads TGTGCCAGCAGTTTAACCGAGGGGGCGGACACTGAAGCTTTCTTT.

The CDR3 nucleotides read TGTGCCAGCAGCTTCCTCCGGGGGGCCTACGAGCAGTACTTC. Amino acids: CASSFLRGAYEQYF. This chain joins TRBV13 and TRBJ2-7; 7 bases are a match to TRBD2. Germline V gene lookup returns CDR1 PRHDT and CDR2 FYEKMQ (reference sequence). J was trimmed by 2 bases and V by 3 bases; bases with no gene match: 4. This CDR3 spans 14 amino acids.

This chain joins TRBV29-1 and TRBJ2-5, with TRBD1 matching 11 bases. Germline values: CDR1 SQVTM, CDR2 ANQGSEA. The length of the CDR3 is 14 residues. With 1 base clipped from V and 5 bases from J, the junction kept 3 bases outside the gene matches. The CDR3, as DNA: TGCAGCGTTGAAGGGACAGGGGGCGGGGAGACCCAGTACTTC. Translation gives CSVEGTGGGETQYF.

The chain has TRBV20-1 and TRBJ2-7; TRBD2 agrees at 7 bases. Germline loops: CDR1 DFQATT, CDR2 SNEGSKA (reference sequence). With V trimmed by 4 bases and J by 3 bases, 12 bases remained unmatched. This CDR3 spans 15 amino acids. The chain's CDR3 is CSATTGGDGFYEQYF. The CDR3 DNA sequence: TGCAGTGCTACCACGGGGGGTGATGGTTTCTACGAGCAGTACTTC.

The J gene is TRBJ1-2, the V gene TRBV4-2; a weak D match, TRBD1 (6 bases). Trimming shortened V by 2 bases and J by 0 bases, and 10 bases separated the two germline ends. CDR1 is LGHNA and CDR2 is YNFKEQ in the germline V gene. This CDR3 is built from 15 residues. CDR3 region: CASSQYRDPNYGYTF. CDR3 bases: TGTGCCAGCAGCCAATACAGGGACCCTAACTATGGCTACACCTTC.

The V gene is TRBV29-1, the J gene TRBJ1-2; D remains unclear. Deletions cut 4 bases from V and 6 bases from J, with 9 bases between. Germline V gives CDR1 SQVTM, CDR2 ANQGSEA. The length of the CDR3 is 11 residues. The CDR3 region has the DNA TGCAGCGTTGCCCAGGCGGATGGCTACACCTTC. Protein: CSVAQADGYTF.

V gene TRBV27 combines with J gene TRBJ1-2; possibly TRBD1 for D (6 bases). Trimming removed 7 bases at V and 3 bases at J, with 12 bases between. The V gene's germline CDR1 is MNHEY and CDR2 SMNVEV (reference sequence). The CDR3 loop spans 13 amino acids. The CDR3 protein is CASMATGHYGYTF. The CDR3 coding sequence is TGTGCCAGCATGGCGACAGGCCACTATGGCTACACCTTC.

The chain couples TRBV11-2 to TRBJ2-1, with 8 nucleotides matching TRBD2. This CDR3 comprises 14 residues. Germline CDR1 and CDR2: SGHAT and FQNNGV. V trimming: 5 bases; J trimming: 6 bases; junction bases outside the gene matches: 6. This CDR3 is CASSHLAGPNEQFF. CDR3 bases: TGTGCCAGCAGCCACCTAGCGGGCCCCAATGAGCAGTTCTTC.

V is TRBV6-5 and J is TRBJ2-7, with D unclear. CDR1 and CDR2 (germline): MNHEY, SVGAGI. This CDR3 is built from 14 residues. Trimming stripped 4 bases from V and 6 bases from J, with 16 bases between. The DNA of the CDR3 is TGTGCCAGCAGTTCCGGTGGATGGGATCCCGAGCAGTACTTC. As protein: CASSSGGWDPEQYF.

The J gene is TRBJ2-1, the V gene TRBV15, with TRBD2 matching over 10 bases. The CDR3 runs to 15 residues. Germline V gene sequence: CDR1 LNHNV, CDR2 YYDKDF (reference sequence). The trim removed 5 bases at V and 0 bases at J, leaving 1 base unmatched. As DNA, the CDR3 is TGTGCCACCAGCGGGACTAGCGACTCCTACAATGAGCAGTTCTTC. Residues: CATSGTSDSYNEQFF.

The chain combines TRBV29-1 with TRBJ2-1; the D gene is possibly TRBD2 (5 bases). This CDR3 is built from 16 residues. Trimming cost V 1 base and J 12 bases, with 25 bases left between them. Germline CDR1 is SQVTM and CDR2 is ANQGSEA. Here the CDR3 reads CSVEVRAPIALRGQFF. The CDR3 DNA reads as TGCAGCGTTGAAGTTAGGGCACCCATCGCGCTACGGGGGCAGTTCTTC.

The chain uses TRBV5-1 and TRBJ2-3; D is unresolved. Germline V gene data show CDR1 as SGHRS and CDR2 as YFSETQ. V was pared by 0 bases and J by 2 bases, with 10 bases between. This CDR3 has 15 residues. For the CDR3, the DNA is TGCGCCAGCAGCTTGGAACTACCGGTCACAGATACGCAGTATTTT. This translates into CASSLELPVTDTQYF.

The V gene is TRBV6-1, the J gene TRBJ1-1; D unclear. The CDR3 loop spans 13 amino acids. Per the germline V gene, CDR1 is MNHNS and CDR2 is SASEGT. Trimming took off 3 bases at V and 6 bases at J, with 11 bases between the two ends. CDR3: CASSDSRVSEAFF. In DNA form, the CDR3 reads TGTGCCAGCAGTGACAGTAGAGTCTCTGAAGCTTTCTTT.

This sequence joins TRBV7-9 and TRBJ2-7; D may be TRBD1 (5 bases). Between the trimmed V and J ends, which lost 1 base and 5 bases, there was a span of 12 bases. CDR1 and CDR2 (germline): SEHNR, FQNEAQ (reference sequence). There are 14 residues in the CDR3. The CDR3 DNA follows: TGTGCCAGCAGCTTAGAGCCCAGGGTGGACGAGCAGTACTTC. Translated: CASSLEPRVDEQYF.

This clonotype was seen a few times. Sequence at one end of the junction differs from germline and may be a read error. This chain joins TRBV7-9 and TRBJ2-3; D gene unclear. Germline CDR1 is SEHNR and CDR2 is FQNEAQ (reference sequence). The CDR3 has 13 amino acids. The chain's CDR3 is CASSGSGTDTQYF. Written as DNA, the CDR3 is TGTGCCAGCAGCGGTAGTGGCACGGATACGCAGTATTTT.

The CDR3, as DNA: TGTGCCAGCATCCCGACAGGGGGTAACGAGCAGTACTTC. The encoded protein is CASIPTGGNEQYF. This sequence joins TRBV12-3 or TRBV12-4 and TRBJ2-7; TRBD1 matches at 9 bases. With V trimmed by 7 bases and J by 5 bases, 6 bases remained unmatched. This CDR3 is built from 13 residues.

Details on this clonotype: Compared with germline, one end of the junction differs, possibly owing to a read error. The chain employs TRBV30 and TRBJ1-2, with 8 bases aligning to TRBD1. The CDR3 runs 11 residues. Germline V lookup: CDR1 GTSNPN, CDR2 SVGIG (reference sequence). The CDR3 DNA reads TGTGCCTGGAGTGTGGGACAGGATACATTCTTC. Its translation is CAWSVGQDTFF.

V is TRBV29-1 and J is TRBJ2-1, with D uncertain. CDR1 and CDR2 (germline): SQVTM, ANQGSEA. Deletions cut 6 bases from V and 5 bases from J, with 11 bases between. CDR3 size: 12 residues. This chain's CDR3 is CSVFAADNEQFF. CDR3 bases: TGCAGCGTCTTCGCAGCCGACAATGAGCAGTTCTTC.

The V gene is TRBV29-1, the J gene TRBJ1-2, with D possibly TRBD1 on 5 matching bases. The CDR3 has 15 residues. Germline assignment: CDR1 SQVTM and CDR2 ANQGSEA. Trimming took 7 bases from V and 7 from J, leaving 25 bases between them. The CDR3 protein is CSGLTTGTGSSGYTF. The CDR3 nucleotides are TGCAGCGGCCTTACTACCGGGACTGGGAGCTCTGGCTACACCTTC. Looking up the rest from reference TRBV29-1 and TRBJ1-2 gives the full variable domain: SAVISQKPSRDICQRGTSLTIQCQVDSQVTMMFWYRQQPGQSLTLIATANQGSEATYESGFVIDKFPISRPNLTFSTLTVSNMSPEDSSIYLCSGLTTGTGSSGYTFGSGTRLTVV.

This clonotype was counted a few times. The chain carries TRBV20-1 and TRBJ2-2; D unresolved. The CDR3 is 13 residues long. The V gene lost 3 bases and the J gene lost 0 bases, with 5 bases spanning the gap. Per the germline V gene, CDR1 is DFQATT and CDR2 is SNEGSKA (reference sequence). As DNA, the CDR3 is TGCAGTGCTAGGGACCCGAACACCGGGGAGCTGTTTTTT. Its protein product is CSARDPNTGELFF.

The chain employs TRBV29-1 and TRBJ1-4; D remains ambiguous. The CDR3 loop spans 15 amino acids. The germline V gene has CDR1 SQVTM and CDR2 ANQGSEA. V was clipped by 4 bases and J by 0 bases, with 12 bases between them. The CDR3 bases are TGCAGCGTTGCGGCCAAAGCCGCAACTAATGAAAAACTGTTTTTT. Its protein product is CSVAAKAATNEKLFF.

The chain combines TRBV5-1 with TRBJ2-1, with 15 nucleotides matching TRBD2. Germline CDR1 reads SGHRS; CDR2 reads YFSETQ. J gave up 9 bases and V 0 bases, and 4 bases lay outside the gene matches. CDR3 length equals 16 residues. The CDR3 region is CASSLAGGLAGGEQFF. The CDR3 DNA reads TGCGCCAGCAGCTTGGCCGGGGGACTAGCGGGAGGTGAGCAGTTCTTC.

This sequence joins TRBV20-1 and TRBJ2-7, with TRBD2 identical over 7 bases. The V and J ends lost 1 base and 6 bases, in that order; junction bases with no gene match: 9. This CDR3 spans 14 amino acids. Looked up from germline, CDR1 is DFQATT and CDR2 is SNEGSKA (reference sequence). CDR3 sequence reads: CSARVSGGTIEQYF. The DNA for the CDR3 is TGCAGTGCTAGAGTCTCCGGGGGGACTATCGAGCAGTACTTC.